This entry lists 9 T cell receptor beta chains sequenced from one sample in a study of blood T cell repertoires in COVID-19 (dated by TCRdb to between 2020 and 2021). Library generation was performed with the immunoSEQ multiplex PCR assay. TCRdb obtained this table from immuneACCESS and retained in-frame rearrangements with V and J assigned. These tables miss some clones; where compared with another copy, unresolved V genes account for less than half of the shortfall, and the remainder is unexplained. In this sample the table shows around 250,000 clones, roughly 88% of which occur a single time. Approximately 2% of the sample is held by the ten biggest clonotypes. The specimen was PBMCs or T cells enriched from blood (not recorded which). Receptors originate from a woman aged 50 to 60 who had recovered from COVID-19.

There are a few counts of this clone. The CDR3 region is CASSSTSGRRGEQYF. CDR3 DNA: TGTGCCAGCAGCTCAACTAGCGGGAGGAGAGGCGAGCAGTACTTC. V gene TRBV7-2 combines with J gene TRBJ2-7; 12 nucleotides line up with TRBD2. Germline CDR1 is SGHTA and CDR2 is FQGNSA. The CDR3 has 15 residues. The V gene end was trimmed by 4 bases and the J gene end by 6 bases; junction bases not matched to a gene: 7.

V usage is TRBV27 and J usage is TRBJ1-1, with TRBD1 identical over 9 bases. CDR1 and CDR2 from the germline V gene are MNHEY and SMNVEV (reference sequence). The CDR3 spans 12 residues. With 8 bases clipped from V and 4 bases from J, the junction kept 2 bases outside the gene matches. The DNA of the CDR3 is TGTGCCAGCGGGACAGGGATCACTGAAGCTTTCTTT. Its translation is CASGTGITEAFF.

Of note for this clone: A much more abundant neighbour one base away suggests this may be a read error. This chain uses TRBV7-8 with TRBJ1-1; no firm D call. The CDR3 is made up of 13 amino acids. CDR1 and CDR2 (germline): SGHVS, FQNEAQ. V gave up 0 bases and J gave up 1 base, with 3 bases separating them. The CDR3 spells CASSLARNTEAFF. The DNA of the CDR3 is TGTGCCAGCAGCTTAGCCAGGAACACTGAAGCTTTCTTT.

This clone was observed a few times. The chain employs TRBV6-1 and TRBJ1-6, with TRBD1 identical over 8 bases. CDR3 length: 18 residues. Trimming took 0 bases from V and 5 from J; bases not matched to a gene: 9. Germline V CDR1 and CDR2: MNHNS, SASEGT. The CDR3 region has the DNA TGTGCCAGCAGTGAAGCCCAGGGGGCGCGGCGTGATAATTCACCCCTCCACTTT. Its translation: CASSEAQGARRDNSPLHF.

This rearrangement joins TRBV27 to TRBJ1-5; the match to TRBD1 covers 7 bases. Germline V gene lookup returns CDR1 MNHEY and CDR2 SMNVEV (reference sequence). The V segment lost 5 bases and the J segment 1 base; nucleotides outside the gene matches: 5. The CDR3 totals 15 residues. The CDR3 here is CASSRAGGSNQPQHF. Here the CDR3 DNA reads TGTGCCAGCAGTCGGGCAGGGGGAAGCAATCAGCCCCAGCATTTT.

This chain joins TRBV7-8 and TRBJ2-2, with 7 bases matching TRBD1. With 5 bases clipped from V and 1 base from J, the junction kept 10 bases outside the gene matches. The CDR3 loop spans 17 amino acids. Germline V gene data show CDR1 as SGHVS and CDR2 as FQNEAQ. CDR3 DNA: TGTGCCAGCAGCCCACCCATTCGGGACAGGAACACCGGGGAGCTGTTTTTT. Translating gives CASSPPIRDRNTGELFF.

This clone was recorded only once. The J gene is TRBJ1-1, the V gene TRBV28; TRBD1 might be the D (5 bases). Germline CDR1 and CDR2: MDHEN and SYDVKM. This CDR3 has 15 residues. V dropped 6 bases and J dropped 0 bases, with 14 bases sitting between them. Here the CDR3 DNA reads TGTGCCAGCAGCGAACCGACAGTCATGAACACTGAAGCTTTCTTT. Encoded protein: CASSEPTVMNTEAFF.

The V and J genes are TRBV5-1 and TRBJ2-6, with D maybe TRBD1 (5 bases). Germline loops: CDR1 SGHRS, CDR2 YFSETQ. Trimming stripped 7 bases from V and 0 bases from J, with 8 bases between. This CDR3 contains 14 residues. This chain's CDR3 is CASRDSSGANVLTF. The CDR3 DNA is TGCGCCAGCCGCGACAGCTCTGGGGCCAACGTCCTGACTTTC.

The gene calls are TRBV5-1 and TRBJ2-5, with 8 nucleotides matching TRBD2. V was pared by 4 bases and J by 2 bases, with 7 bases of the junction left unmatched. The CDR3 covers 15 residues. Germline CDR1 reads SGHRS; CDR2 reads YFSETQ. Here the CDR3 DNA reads TGCGCCAGCAGCACGACGGGACTAGGGCAAGAGACCCAGTACTTC. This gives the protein CASSTTGLGQETQYF.